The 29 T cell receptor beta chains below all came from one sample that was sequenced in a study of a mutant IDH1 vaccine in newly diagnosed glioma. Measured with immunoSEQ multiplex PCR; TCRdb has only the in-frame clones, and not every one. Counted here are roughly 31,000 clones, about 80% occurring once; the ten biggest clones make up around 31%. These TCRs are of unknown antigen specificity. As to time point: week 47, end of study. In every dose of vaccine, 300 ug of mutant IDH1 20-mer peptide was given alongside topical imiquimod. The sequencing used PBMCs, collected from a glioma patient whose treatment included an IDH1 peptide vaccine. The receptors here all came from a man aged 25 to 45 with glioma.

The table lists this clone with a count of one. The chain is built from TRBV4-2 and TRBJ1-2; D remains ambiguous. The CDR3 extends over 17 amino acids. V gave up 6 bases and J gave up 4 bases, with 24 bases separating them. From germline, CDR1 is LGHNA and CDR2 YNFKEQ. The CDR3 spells CASSLQGSGPGAYGYTF. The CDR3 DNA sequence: TGTGCCAGCAGTCTCCAAGGGTCCGGGCCCGGTGCCTATGGCTACACCTTC.

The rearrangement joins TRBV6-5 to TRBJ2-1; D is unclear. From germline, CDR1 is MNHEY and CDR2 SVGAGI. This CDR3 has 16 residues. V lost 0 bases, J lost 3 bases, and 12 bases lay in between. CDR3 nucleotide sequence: TGTGCCAGCAGTTACTCGAGCAGGAACTACTACAATGAGCAGTTCTTC. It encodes CASSYSSRNYYNEQFF.

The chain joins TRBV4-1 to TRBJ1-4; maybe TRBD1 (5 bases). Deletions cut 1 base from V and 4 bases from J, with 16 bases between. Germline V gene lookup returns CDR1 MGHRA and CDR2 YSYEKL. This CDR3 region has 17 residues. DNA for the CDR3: TGCGCCAGCAGCCAAGTGGTGTGGGACGTAATTAATGAAAAACTGTTTTTT. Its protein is CASSQVVWDVINEKLFF.

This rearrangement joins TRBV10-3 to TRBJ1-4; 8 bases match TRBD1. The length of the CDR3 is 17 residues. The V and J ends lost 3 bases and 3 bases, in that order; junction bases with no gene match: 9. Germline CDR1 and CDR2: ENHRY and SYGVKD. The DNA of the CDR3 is TGTGCCATCAGTGAACAGGCCCTGGGACAGGCTAATGAAAAACTGTTTTTT. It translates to CAISEQALGQANEKLFF.

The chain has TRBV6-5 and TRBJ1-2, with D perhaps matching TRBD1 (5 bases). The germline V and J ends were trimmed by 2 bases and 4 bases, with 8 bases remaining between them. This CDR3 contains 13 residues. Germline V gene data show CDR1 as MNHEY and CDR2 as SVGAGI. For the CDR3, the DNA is TGTGCCAGCAGTTACGACAGCATCTATGGCTACACCTTC. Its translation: CASSYDSIYGYTF.

The CDR3 is CASSLDGREYNEQFF. The CDR3 DNA reads TGTGCCAGCAGCTTAGATGGCAGGGAGTACAATGAGCAGTTCTTC. The chain is built from TRBV11-3 and TRBJ2-1; D may be TRBD1 or TRBD2 (5 bases each). V dropped 0 bases and J dropped 4 bases, with 10 bases sitting between them. This CDR3 has 15 residues. The germline V gene encodes CDR1 SGHNT and CDR2 YENEEA.

The DNA of the CDR3 is TGCGCCAGCAGCCGAAGCGGGAGCTCCTACAATGAGCAGTTCTTC. Its translation is CASSRSGSSYNEQFF. The chain combines TRBV4-1 with TRBJ2-1; 8 bases match TRBD2. CDR1 and CDR2 from the germline V gene are MGHRA and YSYEKL. V lost 4 bases and J lost 0; bases outside the gene matches: 2. CDR3 size: 15 residues.

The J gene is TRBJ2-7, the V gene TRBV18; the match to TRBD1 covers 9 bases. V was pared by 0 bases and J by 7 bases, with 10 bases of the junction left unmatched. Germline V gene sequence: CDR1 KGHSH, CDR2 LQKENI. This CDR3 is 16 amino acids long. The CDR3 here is CASSPPGTGIMQEQYF. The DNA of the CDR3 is TGTGCCAGCTCACCACCAGGGACAGGGATCATGCAGGAGCAGTACTTC.

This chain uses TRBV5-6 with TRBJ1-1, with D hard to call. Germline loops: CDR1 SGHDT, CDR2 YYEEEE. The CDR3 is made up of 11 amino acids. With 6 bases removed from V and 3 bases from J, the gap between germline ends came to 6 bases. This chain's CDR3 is CASTSYTEAFF. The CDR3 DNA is TGTGCCAGCACCTCATACACTGAAGCTTTCTTT.

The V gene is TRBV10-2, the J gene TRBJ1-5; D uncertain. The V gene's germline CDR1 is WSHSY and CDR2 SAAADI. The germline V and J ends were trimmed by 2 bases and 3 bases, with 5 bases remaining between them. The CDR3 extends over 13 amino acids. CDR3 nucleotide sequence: TGCGCCAGCAGTGAGGAGGTCAATCAGCCCCAGCATTTT. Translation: CASSEEVNQPQHF.

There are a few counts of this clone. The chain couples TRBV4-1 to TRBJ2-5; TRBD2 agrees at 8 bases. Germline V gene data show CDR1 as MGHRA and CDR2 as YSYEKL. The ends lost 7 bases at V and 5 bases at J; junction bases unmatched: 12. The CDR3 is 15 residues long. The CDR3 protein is CASTVPGGPRETQYF. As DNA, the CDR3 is TGCGCCAGCACCGTCCCGGGAGGGCCAAGGGAGACCCAGTACTTC.

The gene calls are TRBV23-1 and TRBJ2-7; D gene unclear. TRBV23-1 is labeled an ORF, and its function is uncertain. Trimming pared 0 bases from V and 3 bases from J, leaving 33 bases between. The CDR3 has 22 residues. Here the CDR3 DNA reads TGCGCCAGCAGTCAATCGGTCAAGGATCCGCGCCCATATCCAGAGATCCTCTACGAGCAGTACTTC. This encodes CASSQSVKDPRPYPEILYEQYF.

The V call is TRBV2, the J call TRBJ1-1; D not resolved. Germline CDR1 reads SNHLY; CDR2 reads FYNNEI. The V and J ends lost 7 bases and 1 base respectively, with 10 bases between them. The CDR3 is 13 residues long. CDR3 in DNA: TGTGCCAGCACAAGGGAGAGGAACACTGAAGCTTTCTTT. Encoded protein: CASTRERNTEAFF.

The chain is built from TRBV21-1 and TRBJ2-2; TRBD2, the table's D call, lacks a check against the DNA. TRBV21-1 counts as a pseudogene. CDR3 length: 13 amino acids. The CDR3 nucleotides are TGTGCCAGTTCCACAGCGGGCACCGGGGAGCTGTTTTTT. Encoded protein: CASSTAGTGELFF.

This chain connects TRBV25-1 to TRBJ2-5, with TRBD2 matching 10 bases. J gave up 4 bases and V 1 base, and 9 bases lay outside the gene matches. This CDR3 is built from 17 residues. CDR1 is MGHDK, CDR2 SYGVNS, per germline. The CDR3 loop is CASSEFGAGGPGETQYF. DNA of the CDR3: TGTGCCAGCAGTGAATTCGGAGCGGGAGGGCCGGGAGAGACCCAGTACTTC.

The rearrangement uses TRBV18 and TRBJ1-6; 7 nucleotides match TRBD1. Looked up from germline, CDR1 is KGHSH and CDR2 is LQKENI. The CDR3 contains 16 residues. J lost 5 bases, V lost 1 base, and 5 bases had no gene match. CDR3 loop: CASSPLSGGNNSPLHF. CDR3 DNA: TGTGCCAGCTCACCACTATCAGGGGGAAATAATTCACCCCTCCACTTT.

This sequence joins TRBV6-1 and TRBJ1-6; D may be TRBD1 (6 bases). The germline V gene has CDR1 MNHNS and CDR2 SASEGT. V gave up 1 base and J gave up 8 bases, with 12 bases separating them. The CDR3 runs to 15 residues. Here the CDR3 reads CASSEDGGTYSPLHF. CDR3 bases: TGTGCCAGCAGTGAAGATGGGGGCACATATTCACCCCTCCACTTT.

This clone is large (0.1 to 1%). The CDR3 is CASRGGGTADTQYF. CDR3 sequence (DNA): TGTGCCAGCAGAGGAGGAGGGACGGCAGATACGCAGTATTTT. The V and J genes are TRBV25-1 and TRBJ2-3, with a weak D call TRBD2 (6 bases). Trimming pared 6 bases from V and 4 bases from J, leaving 14 bases between. The CDR3 sequence is 14 residues long. Looked up from germline, CDR1 is MGHDK and CDR2 is SYGVNS.

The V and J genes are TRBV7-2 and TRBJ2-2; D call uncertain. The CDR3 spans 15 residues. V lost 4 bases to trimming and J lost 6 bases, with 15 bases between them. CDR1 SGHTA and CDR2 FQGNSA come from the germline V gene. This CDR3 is CASSSAGLGAGELFF. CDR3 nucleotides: TGTGCCAGCAGCTCTGCCGGGTTGGGCGCCGGGGAGCTGTTTTTT. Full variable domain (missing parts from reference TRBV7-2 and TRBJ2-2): GAGVSQSPSNKVTEKGKDVELRCDPISGHTALYWYRQSLGQGLEFLIYFQGNSAPDKSGLPSDRFSAERTGGSVSTLTIQRTQQEDSAVYLCASSSAGLGAGELFFGEGSRLTVL.

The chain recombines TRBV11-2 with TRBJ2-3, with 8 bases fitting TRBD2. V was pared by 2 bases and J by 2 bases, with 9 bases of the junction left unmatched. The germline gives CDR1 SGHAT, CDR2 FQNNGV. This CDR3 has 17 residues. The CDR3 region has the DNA TGTGCCAGCAGCTTATTCGAGCGGGAGACGATCACAGATACGCAGTATTTT. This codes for CASSLFERETITDTQYF.

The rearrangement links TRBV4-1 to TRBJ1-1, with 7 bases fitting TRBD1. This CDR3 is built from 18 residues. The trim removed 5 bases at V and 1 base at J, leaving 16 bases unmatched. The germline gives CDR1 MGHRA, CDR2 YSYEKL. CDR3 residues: CASSGQGGGISGNTEAFF. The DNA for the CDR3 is TGCGCCAGCAGCGGCCAAGGGGGCGGGATTTCCGGGAACACTGAAGCTTTCTTT.

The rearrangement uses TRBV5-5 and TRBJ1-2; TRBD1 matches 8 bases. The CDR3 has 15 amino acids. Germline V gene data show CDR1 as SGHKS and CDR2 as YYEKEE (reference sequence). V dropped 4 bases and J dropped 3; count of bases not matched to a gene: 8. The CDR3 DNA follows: TGTGCCAGCAGCCACAGACAGGGGAAGGACTATGGCTACACCTTC. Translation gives CASSHRQGKDYGYTF.

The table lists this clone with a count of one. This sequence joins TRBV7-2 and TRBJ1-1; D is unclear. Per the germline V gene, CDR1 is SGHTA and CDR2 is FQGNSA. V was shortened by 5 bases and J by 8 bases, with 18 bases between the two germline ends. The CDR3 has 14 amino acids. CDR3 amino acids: CASSPTITLAEAFF. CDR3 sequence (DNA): TGTGCCAGCAGCCCGACCATTACACTGGCCGAAGCTTTCTTT.

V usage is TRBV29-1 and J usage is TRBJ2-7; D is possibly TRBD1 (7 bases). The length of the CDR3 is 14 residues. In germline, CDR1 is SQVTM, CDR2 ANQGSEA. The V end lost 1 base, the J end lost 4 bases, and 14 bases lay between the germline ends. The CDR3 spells CSVEAAGTAYEQYF. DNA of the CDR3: TGCAGCGTTGAAGCGGCGGGGACAGCTTACGAGCAGTACTTC.

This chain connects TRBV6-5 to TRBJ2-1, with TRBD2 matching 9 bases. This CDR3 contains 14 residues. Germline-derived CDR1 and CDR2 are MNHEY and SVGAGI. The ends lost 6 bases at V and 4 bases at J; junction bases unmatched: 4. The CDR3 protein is CASRASGGYNEQFF. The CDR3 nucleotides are TGTGCCAGCAGGGCGAGCGGGGGGTACAATGAGCAGTTCTTC.

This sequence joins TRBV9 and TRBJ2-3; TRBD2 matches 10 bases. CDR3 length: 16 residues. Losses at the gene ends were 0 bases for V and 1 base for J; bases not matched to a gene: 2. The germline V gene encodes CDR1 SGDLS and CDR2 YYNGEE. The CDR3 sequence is CASSVATSGGTDTQYF. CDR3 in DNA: TGTGCCAGCAGCGTAGCAACTAGCGGGGGCACAGATACGCAGTATTTT. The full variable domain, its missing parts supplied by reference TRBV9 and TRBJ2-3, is DSGVTQTPKHLITATGQRVTLRCSPRSGDLSVYWYQQSLDQGLQFLIQYYNGEERAKGNILERFSAQQFPDLHSELNLSSLELGDSALYFCASSVATSGGTDTQYFGPGTRLTVL.

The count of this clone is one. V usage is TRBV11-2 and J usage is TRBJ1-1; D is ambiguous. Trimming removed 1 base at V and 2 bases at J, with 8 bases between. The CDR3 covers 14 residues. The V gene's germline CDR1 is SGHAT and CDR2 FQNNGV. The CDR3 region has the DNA TGTGCCAGCAGCTTAGGAGTTTCCAACACTGAAGCTTTCTTT. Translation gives CASSLGVSNTEAFF.

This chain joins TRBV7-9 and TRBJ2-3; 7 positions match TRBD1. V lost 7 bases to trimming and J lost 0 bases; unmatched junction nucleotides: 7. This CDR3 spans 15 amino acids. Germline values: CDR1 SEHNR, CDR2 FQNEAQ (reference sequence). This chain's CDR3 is CASKGAGVSTDTQYF. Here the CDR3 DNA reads TGTGCCAGCAAGGGGGCCGGGGTTAGCACAGATACGCAGTATTTT.

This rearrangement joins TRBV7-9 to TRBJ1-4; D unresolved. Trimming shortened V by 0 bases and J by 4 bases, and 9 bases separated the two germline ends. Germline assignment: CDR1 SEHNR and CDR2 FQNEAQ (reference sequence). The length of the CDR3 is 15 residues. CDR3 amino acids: CASSLAARGNEKLFF. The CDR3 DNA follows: TGTGCCAGCAGCTTAGCCGCACGGGGTAATGAAAAACTGTTTTTT.